The T cell receptor beta chain under discussion was sequenced for a study of T cells of healthy individuals. This clonotype is medium-sized (0.01 to 0.1%) in the sample. Trimming at V came to 5 bases and at J to 3 bases, leaving 6 bases not matched to a gene. The CDR3 consists of 15 residues. The germline CDR1 and CDR2 sequences are SGHTA and FQGNSA. TCRdb reanalysed the 5' RACE reads using MiXCR and keeps one entry per CDR3 protein. Found here are 40,000 to 60,000 distinct CDR3 sequences, roughly 14% of them singletons; the top ten hold about 15%. This TCR was sampled from a human donor in good health. The genes are TRBV7-2 and TRBJ2-3, with 9 positions matching TRBD2. CDR3 protein: CASSMRGGKTDTQYF. The CDR3 coding sequence is TGTGCCAGCAGCATGCGGGGGGGCAAAACAGATACGCAGTATTTT. Variable domain in full (rest from reference TRBV7-2 and TRBJ2-3): GAGVSQSPSNKVTEKGKDVELRCDPISGHTALYWYRQSLGQGLEFLIYFQGNSAPDKSGLPSDRFSAERTGGSVSTLTIQRTQQEDSAVYLCASSMRGGKTDTQYFGPGTRLTVL.